This TCR beta chain comes out of a study of PD-1 blockade in classical Hodgkin lymphoma. Points from the study as a whole: Relapsed/refractory patients reportedly had lower baseline diversity than newly diagnosed patients.

Time point: cycle 4 day 1 (C4D1), after 6 weeks of nivolumab. In every patient, relapse followed autologous stem cell transplantation, while exposure to brentuximab vedotin differed. Out of thawed PBMCs, magnetic negative selection purified CD4+ T cells. Sequencing used immunoSEQ multiplex PCR; TCRdb keeps in-frame clones, though not all of them. The sample carries fewer than 35,000 clones, about 80% recorded once. Concerning this clone itself: Its target is unknown.

This clonotype was obtained from a human donor with classical Hodgkin lymphoma. The sequences come from CD4+ T cells from blood, collected before the fourth cycle of nivolumab.

The CDR3 protein is CAWMPGQGNSPLHF. In DNA, the CDR3 is TGTGCCTGGATGCCGGGACAGGGTAATTCACCCCTCCACTTT. The genes are TRBV30 and TRBJ1-6, with 9 bases fitting TRBD1. V trimming: 4 bases; J trimming: 6 bases; junction bases outside the gene matches: 4. The CDR3 extends over 14 amino acids. CDR1 is GTSNPN, CDR2 SVGIG, per germline (reference sequence).